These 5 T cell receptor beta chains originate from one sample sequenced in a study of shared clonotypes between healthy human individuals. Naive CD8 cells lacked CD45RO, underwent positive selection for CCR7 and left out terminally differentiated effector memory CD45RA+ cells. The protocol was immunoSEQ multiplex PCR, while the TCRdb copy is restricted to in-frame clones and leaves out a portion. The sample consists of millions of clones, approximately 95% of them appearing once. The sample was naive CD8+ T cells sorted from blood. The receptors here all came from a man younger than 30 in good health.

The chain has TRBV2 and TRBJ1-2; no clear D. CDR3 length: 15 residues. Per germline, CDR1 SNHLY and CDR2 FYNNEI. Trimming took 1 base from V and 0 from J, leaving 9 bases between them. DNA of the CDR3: TGTGCCAGCAGTGAAGTGAAGAGGGCTAACTATGGCTACACCTTC. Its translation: CASSEVKRANYGYTF.

As DNA, the CDR3 is TGCGCCAGCAGGGACCCCGAAAAGAACACTGAAGCTTTCTTT. This codes for CASRDPEKNTEAFF. The chain uses TRBV5-1 and TRBJ1-1; D gene unclear. This CDR3 has 14 amino acids. Trimming stripped 5 bases from V and 1 base from J, with 12 bases between. Germline CDR1 is SGHRS and CDR2 is YFSETQ.

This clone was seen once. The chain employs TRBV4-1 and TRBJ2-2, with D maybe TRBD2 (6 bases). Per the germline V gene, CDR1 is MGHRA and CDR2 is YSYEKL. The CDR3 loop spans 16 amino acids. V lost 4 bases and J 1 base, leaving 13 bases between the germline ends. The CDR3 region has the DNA TGCGCCAGCAGCCCGGATGCGGGATTGAACACCGGGGAGCTGTTTTTT. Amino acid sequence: CASSPDAGLNTGELFF.

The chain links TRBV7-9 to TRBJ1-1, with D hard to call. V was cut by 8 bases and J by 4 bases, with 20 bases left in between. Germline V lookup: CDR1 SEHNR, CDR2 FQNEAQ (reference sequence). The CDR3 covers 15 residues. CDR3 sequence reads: CASQGFREDRTEAFF. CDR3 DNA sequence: TGTGCCAGCCAAGGTTTTAGAGAGGATCGCACTGAAGCTTTCTTT.

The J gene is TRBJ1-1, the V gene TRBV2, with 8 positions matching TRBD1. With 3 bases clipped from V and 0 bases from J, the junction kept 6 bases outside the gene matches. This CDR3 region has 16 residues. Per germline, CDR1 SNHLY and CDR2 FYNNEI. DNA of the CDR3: TGTGCCAGCAGTGACAGGGGGCCCTTAATGAACACTGAAGCTTTCTTT. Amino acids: CASSDRGPLMNTEAFF.